Shown below are 11 T cell receptor beta chains from a single sample sequenced in a study of blood T cell repertoires in COVID-19. Some clones are missing from TCRdb's copy, which holds only in-frame ones; the method was immunoSEQ multiplex PCR. The sample has around 190,000 clones; 75% to 90% are singletons. Source material: PBMCs or T cells enriched from blood (not recorded which). The receptors originated from a man between 40 and 49 years old who had recovered from COVID-19.

This clone was picked up many times. This chain joins TRBV2 and TRBJ1-6; D is possibly TRBD1 (6 bases). The CDR3 spans 14 residues. The V gene lost 2 bases and the J gene lost 7 bases, with 9 bases spanning the gap. The germline gives CDR1 SNHLY, CDR2 FYNNEI. CDR3 DNA sequence: TGTGCCAGCAGTGAACAGGGGACAAATTCACCCCTCCACTTT. Translating gives CASSEQGTNSPLHF.

The chain employs TRBV7-9 and TRBJ2-3; D may be TRBD1 (6 bases). V was pared by 7 bases and J by 6 bases, with 23 bases between. CDR3 length: 16 amino acids. Germline V CDR1 and CDR2: SEHNR, FQNEAQ (reference sequence). CDR3 protein: CASTLGADLRGDTQYF. The CDR3 DNA reads as TGTGCCAGCACCCTGGGGGCAGACTTGAGGGGGGATACGCAGTATTTT.

This chain joins TRBV6-1 and TRBJ2-1; D might be TRBD1 (6 bases). Germline loops: CDR1 MNHNS, CDR2 SASEGT. Deletions cut 2 bases from V and 3 bases from J, with 20 bases between. The CDR3 length is 18 residues. The CDR3 loop reads CASSEFGPGTSLYNEQFF. The CDR3 DNA is TGTGCCAGCAGTGAATTTGGGCCCGGGACATCCCTCTACAATGAGCAGTTCTTC.

This chain joins TRBV5-1 and TRBJ2-1; D possibly corresponds to TRBD1 (6 bases). CDR1 is SGHRS, CDR2 YFSETQ, per germline. The CDR3 contains 14 residues. Trimming pared 0 bases from V and 6 bases from J, leaving 10 bases between. The CDR3: CASSLGTASNEQFF. The CDR3 DNA reads as TGCGCCAGCAGCTTGGGGACAGCTAGCAATGAGCAGTTCTTC.

The gene calls are TRBV13 and TRBJ1-3; D remains unclear. From germline, CDR1 is PRHDT and CDR2 FYEKMQ (reference sequence). The CDR3 runs to 14 residues. Trimming shortened V by 5 bases and J by 3 bases, and 11 bases separated the two germline ends. The CDR3 spells CASSARPRGNTIYF. Here the CDR3 DNA reads TGTGCCAGCAGCGCCAGGCCACGTGGAAACACCATATATTTT. The full variable domain, in which reference TRBV13 and TRBJ1-3 provide the parts outside the CDR3, is AAGVIQSPRHLIKEKRETATLKCYPIPRHDTVYWYQQGPGQDPQFLISFYEKMQSDKGSIPDRFSAQQFSDYHSELNMSSLELGDSALYFCASSARPRGNTIYFGEGSWLTVV.

This clone has only one observation. This sequence joins TRBV11-2 and TRBJ2-3; no definite D call. Germline CDR1 SGHAT, CDR2 FQNNGV. This CDR3 spans 15 amino acids. V was pared by 0 bases and J by 1 base, with 8 bases between. In nucleotides, the CDR3 is TGTGCCAGCAGCTTAGACCTCTCCGGCACAGATACGCAGTATTTT. Encoded protein: CASSLDLSGTDTQYF.

The rearrangement joins TRBV9 to TRBJ2-7; D unresolved. The CDR3 covers 13 residues. From germline, CDR1 is SGDLS and CDR2 YYNGEE. Trimming removed 3 bases from V and 0 bases from J, with 7 bases in between. The CDR3 here is CASSASLSYEQYF. DNA of the CDR3: TGTGCCAGCAGCGCGTCCCTCTCCTACGAGCAGTACTTC.

The rearrangement links TRBV6-5 to TRBJ1-1, with D possibly TRBD1 on 5 matching bases. The germline V gene encodes CDR1 MNHEY and CDR2 SVGAGI. The CDR3 extends over 15 amino acids. V was cut by 2 bases and J by 0 bases, with 10 bases left in between. The CDR3: CASSYLRVLNTEAFF. For the CDR3, the DNA is TGTGCCAGCAGTTACCTCAGGGTCTTGAACACTGAAGCTTTCTTT.

V gene TRBV11-2 combines with J gene TRBJ2-5; TRBD2 agrees at 10 bases. The V gene end was trimmed by 5 bases and the J gene end by 0 bases; junction bases not matched to a gene: 9. The CDR3 spans 17 residues. Germline V CDR1 and CDR2: SGHAT, FQNNGV. CDR3 in DNA: TGTGCCAGCAGCCCGAGCTTACTAGCGGGGTACCAAGAGACCCAGTACTTC. Encoded protein: CASSPSLLAGYQETQYF.

Here the CDR3 reads CASSVDAQRGEQFF. Here the CDR3 DNA reads TGTGCCAGCAGCGTAGATGCCCAACGGGGTGAGCAGTTCTTC. The chain uses TRBV9 and TRBJ2-1; TRBD2 might be the D (5 bases). Trimming stripped 0 bases from V and 9 bases from J, with 13 bases between. CDR3 length equals 14 residues. From germline, CDR1 is SGDLS and CDR2 YYNGEE.

This sequence joins TRBV6-5 and TRBJ2-7; D is uncertain. The germline V gene has CDR1 MNHEY and CDR2 SVGAGI. The V and J ends lost 5 bases and 7 bases respectively, with 15 bases between them. The CDR3 spans 13 residues. CDR3 in amino acids: CASSNPGSGEQYF. The CDR3 bases are TGTGCCAGCAGTAACCCAGGATCTGGAGAGCAGTACTTC.